This note documents a single T cell receptor beta chain sequence. The junction departs from germline at one end; a sequencing error may be responsible. Authors' methods: By means of reference gene primer amplification, nucleated cell counts were estimated. TCRdb's table, derived via immunoSEQ multiplex PCR, lists solely in-frame clones and lacks some. V and J calls and clone size are as listed in that table; D and trimming were resolved from the DNA. The sample shows about 240,000 clones, 82% of them seen only once. The sample belongs to a study of blood T cell repertoires in COVID-19. Study-wide background: T cells, B-cell-depleted T cells, or PBMCs provided the cDNA or gDNA that served as material.

Source material: peripheral blood. This TCR derives from a woman aged 60-75 years with active or convalescent COVID-19.

CDR3 sequence: CASRLGGLAFTSTDTQYF. In DNA form, the CDR3 reads TGTGCCAGCAGATTAGGGGGACTAGCCTTTACCAGCACAGATACGCAGTATTTT. This chain joins TRBV7-8 and TRBJ2-3; 9 bases line up with TRBD2. The CDR3 runs 18 residues. CDR1 and CDR2 (germline): SGHVS, FQNEAQ.